These T cell receptor beta chains were read from a single sample in a study of blood T cell repertoires in COVID-19. Libraries were prepared by immunoSEQ multiplex PCR; TCRdb keeps only in-frame clonotypes and omits some of them. The table includes 200,000 or so clones, around 80% detected once. Sequenced: peripheral blood. The receptors originated from a woman aged 70-85 years with acute or convalescent COVID-19. Both conserved end residues are part of each CDR3. The order of the fields is V gene, CDR3 protein.

TRBV6-1,CASSEALRSPQHF
TRBV18,CASSPTREEGSPLHF
TRBV19,CASSNSQHYGYTF
TRBV19,CASSPPGQGARGNQPQHF
TRBV5-4,CASSLGALGTEAFF
TRBV27,CASYPSGRTNTEAFF
TRBV24-1,CATSPLTQGAQKDTQYF
TRBV5-1,CASSPWPSYEQYF
TRBV27,CASSPHGRASYEQYF
TRBV12-3/TRBV12-4,CASSLGNIGELFF
TRBV28,CASSYPGLNEQYF
TRBV29-1,CSVLTGSTEAFF
TRBV18,CASSPDMNTEAFF
TRBV5-4,CASNRLAGGLDTQYF
TRBV6-4,CASTREAGYTEAFF
TRBV6-6,CASSYSGLAGTGELFF
TRBV7-9,CASSPGQGGETQYF
TRBV5-4,CASSRQGANTGELFF
TRBV7-9,CASRDGLAYEQYF
TRBV5-1,CASSPGQGISTEAFF
TRBV7-6,CASSLFRAGEGDTQYF
TRBV24-1,CATSDLGQGTDTQYF
TRBV4-1,CASSTGGLNTDTQYF
TRBV30,CAWSVQGNYNYGYTF
TRBV27,CASRGAGANVLTF
TRBV28,CASRSLGQGAAGYGYTF
TRBV11-3,CASSLGGSKTYNEQFF
TRBV5-1,CASSLRGQGSEKLFF
TRBV2,CASSELTSYNEQFF
TRBV28,CASRLRDRDTGELFF
TRBV13,CASSPRYYNTGELFF
TRBV7-2,CASSLGGTRSGNTIYF
TRBV29-1,CSAGYLGREQFF
TRBV3-1/TRBV3-2,CASSLNKKLFF
TRBV4-2,CASSLQQLSDNSPLHF
TRBV25-1,CASSSVGDEQYF
TRBV12-3/TRBV12-4,CASGPRAGEQYF
TRBV5-6,CASSLWGQLSNQPQHF
TRBV19,CASSNSGTGFWQPQHF
TRBV5-5,CASSLTLTEAFF
TRBV18,CASSLGQAEPQHF
TRBV28,CASRKLTAYGYTF
TRBV5-1,CASSFGTSSGRDTEAFF
TRBV6-5,CASARVTNEKLFF
TRBV20-1,CSAIESAGRAEAFF
TRBV14,CASSQRRAHSGNTIYF
TRBV28,CASSLTDFSNTEAFF
TRBV5-4,CASSSLRDRGNTGELFF
TRBV25-1,CASSEPGAGELFF
TRBV27,CASSYRDRATDTQYF
TRBV3-1/TRBV3-2,CASSRRGPLGGNEQFF
TRBV2,CASKRDTDTGELFF
TRBV3-1/TRBV3-2,CASSHSLTYNEQFF
TRBV10-1,CASSVSRGYEQYF